These 29 T cell receptor beta chains originate from one sample sequenced in a study of T cells after yellow fever vaccination. TCRdb ran MiXCR on the 5' RACE reads and lists one entry per CDR3 protein. The table shows 170,000 or so distinct CDR3 sequences, with roughly 6.2% occurring only once. Source: CD4+ T cells sorted from PBMCs, taken on the day of the first yellow fever vaccination. The receptors derive from a young man who received the YFV17D yellow fever vaccine.

The rearrangement links TRBV10-1 to TRBJ2-5; D possibly matches TRBD1 or TRBD2 (5 bases each). The germline V and J ends were trimmed by 1 base and 4 bases, with 13 bases remaining between them. The CDR3 spans 15 residues. The germline V gene has CDR1 WNHNN and CDR2 SYGVQD (reference sequence). In DNA form, the CDR3 reads TGCGCCAGCAGTGAGTATGAGGGGCGAGGAGAGACCCAGTACTTC. Its translation: CASSEYEGRGETQYF.

This clonotype was picked up a small number of times. The chain employs TRBV30 and TRBJ2-7; 10 nucleotides line up with TRBD2. The germline CDR1 and CDR2 sequences are GTSNPN and SVGIG (reference sequence). CDR3 length: 14 amino acids. J gave up 3 bases and V 5 bases, and 7 bases lay outside the gene matches. The CDR3 reads CAWAGLANNYEQYF. CDR3 nucleotide sequence: TGTGCCTGGGCGGGACTAGCGAACAACTACGAGCAGTACTTC. Supplemented by reference TRBV30 and TRBJ2-7, the full variable domain reads SQTIHQWPATLVQPVGSPLSLECTVEGTSNPNLYWYRQAAGRGLQLLFYSVGIGQISSEVPQNLSASRPQDRQFILSSKKLLLSDSGFYLCAWAGLANNYEQYFGPGTRLTVT.

On this clonotype itself: This could be a read error, since a much larger clone is one nucleotide away. J is TRBJ2-1 and V is TRBV6-2 or TRBV6-3, with D possibly matching TRBD2 (5 bases). The CDR3 extends over 12 amino acids. Trimming took 7 bases from V and 6 from J, leaving 10 bases between them. Germline assignment: CDR1 MNHEY and CDR2 SVGEGT. The CDR3 sequence is CASMGAGNEQFF. The CDR3 DNA sequence: TGTGCCAGCATGGGAGCAGGCAATGAGCAGTTCTTC.

This clonotype showed up just a few times. The chain uses TRBV5-4 and TRBJ1-1; D remains unclear. The CDR3 has 14 residues. The ends were cut back, 3 bases at V and 2 bases at J, with 11 bases in the middle. The germline V gene encodes CDR1 SGHNT and CDR2 YYREEE (reference sequence). The DNA of the CDR3 is TGTGCCAGCAGCTCCCTCGGGATAAACACTGAAGCTTTCTTT. Its protein is CASSSLGINTEAFF.

As concerns this clonotype: This may be a read error: a much more frequent sequence differs by one nucleotide. V and J are TRBV7-9 and TRBJ2-3; either TRBD1 or TRBD2 may fit D (5 bases each). This CDR3 has 15 amino acids. Germline V CDR1 and CDR2: SEHNR, FQNEAQ (reference sequence). This CDR3 is CASSPRRDHTDTRYF. Written as DNA, the CDR3 is TGTGCCAGCAGCCCCCGCCGGGACCACACAGATACGCGGTATTTT. Looking up the rest from reference TRBV7-9 and TRBJ2-3 gives the full variable domain: DTGVSQNPRHKITKRGQNVTFRCDPISEHNRLYWYRQTLGQGPEFLTYFQNEAQLEKSRLLSDRFSAERPKGSFSTLEIQRTEQGDSAMYLCASSPRRDHTDTRYFGPGTRLTVL.

This clonotype was observed many times. The chain links TRBV9 to TRBJ2-2; no reliable D call. Deletions cut 4 bases from V and 3 bases from J, with 4 bases between. The CDR3 contains 12 residues. Germline-derived CDR1 and CDR2 are SGDLS and YYNGEE. CDR3: CASSPHTGELFF. CDR3 sequence (DNA): TGTGCCAGCAGCCCCCACACCGGGGAGCTGTTTTTT.

The CDR3 loop is CSARRGTSQETQYF. The CDR3 DNA sequence: TGCAGTGCTAGAAGGGGGACATCCCAAGAGACCCAGTACTTC. The chain uses TRBV20-1 and TRBJ2-5, with D possibly being TRBD1 (6 bases). V was shortened by 2 bases and J by 1 base, with 11 bases between the two germline ends. CDR1 and CDR2 (germline): DFQATT, SNEGSKA (reference sequence). The CDR3 sequence is 14 residues long.

The gene calls are TRBV5-6 and TRBJ1-5; tentative D call: TRBD1 (5 bases). Germline V lookup: CDR1 SGHDT, CDR2 YYEEEE. The CDR3 totals 16 residues. The ends were cut back, 0 bases at V and 6 bases at J, with 16 bases in the middle. CDR3 region: CASSLAGTPFTQPQHF. DNA of the CDR3: TGTGCCAGCAGCTTGGCCGGGACCCCTTTTACTCAGCCCCAGCATTTT.

In its sample, this clonotype was seen a few times. This chain links TRBV5-1 with TRBJ2-3; D is ambiguous. Looked up from germline, CDR1 is SGHRS and CDR2 is YFSETQ. With 0 bases removed from V and 6 bases from J, the gap between germline ends came to 11 bases. This CDR3 has 14 amino acids. CDR3 loop: CASSLDRPSDTQYF. Written as DNA, the CDR3 is TGCGCCAGCAGCTTGGATCGACCCTCCGATACGCAGTATTTT. The entire variable domain, with the rest obtained from reference TRBV5-1 and TRBJ2-3, is as follows: KAGVTQTPRYLIKTRGQQVTLSCSPISGHRSVSWYQQTPGQGLQFLFEYFSETQRNKGNFPGRFSGRQFSNSRSEMNVSTLELGDSALYLCASSLDRPSDTQYFGPGTRLTVL.

The table lists this clonotype with many counts. The chain employs TRBV5-1 and TRBJ2-1; D gene unclear. Per germline, CDR1 SGHRS and CDR2 YFSETQ. V lost 2 bases and J lost 4, with 10 bases in between. The CDR3 has 14 residues. The CDR3 loop reads CASSLNSEYNEQFF. CDR3 sequence (DNA): TGCGCCAGCAGCTTAAACAGCGAATACAATGAGCAGTTCTTC.

The table lists this clonotype with many counts. The CDR3 nucleotides read TGTGCCAGCTCAATCAACAGGGAAACTAAAAACATTCAGTACTTC. Translation gives CASSINRETKNIQYF. This chain connects TRBV18 to TRBJ2-4; the D gene is possibly TRBD1 (6 bases). Trimming removed 5 bases at V and 4 bases at J, with 15 bases between. The CDR3 is 15 residues long. Germline V gives CDR1 KGHSH, CDR2 LQKENI.

The chain combines TRBV7-3 with TRBJ2-2; 8 bases align to TRBD1. The CDR3 runs to 16 residues. Germline V gives CDR1 SGHTA, CDR2 FQGTGA. J gave up 7 bases and V 3 bases, and 10 bases lay outside the gene matches. CDR3 coding DNA: TGTGCCAGCAGCTTTTACGGACAGGGAAGGGGCGGGGAGCTGTTTTTT. Translated, it gives CASSFYGQGRGGELFF.

This clonotype was found many times. Here the CDR3 reads CSARGAGAGEQFF. The CDR3 nucleotides are TGCAGTGCTAGAGGAGCGGGGGCGGGTGAGCAGTTCTTC. This chain uses TRBV20-1 with TRBJ2-1; 8 bases line up with TRBD2. CDR3 length: 13 residues. Trimming cost V 1 base and J 9 bases; bases outside gene matches: 5. In germline, CDR1 is DFQATT, CDR2 SNEGSKA (reference sequence).

In its sample, this clonotype was seen once. As DNA, the CDR3 is TGCGCCAGCAGCATACTAGCGGGGGGGCCGTCAGATACGCAGTATTTT. This encodes CASSILAGGPSDTQYF. This chain links TRBV5-1 with TRBJ2-3, with 13 bases aligning to TRBD2. After removal of 4 bases from V and 4 bases from J, the junction contained 6 bases not matched to a gene. This CDR3 has 16 amino acids. The germline V gene encodes CDR1 SGHRS and CDR2 YFSETQ.

This clonotype was found a few times. The chain is built from TRBV12-3 or TRBV12-4 and TRBJ1-4; D gene uncertain. The ends were cut back, 3 bases at V and 7 bases at J, with 9 bases in the middle. The CDR3 consists of 13 residues. The CDR3 region has the DNA TGTGCCAGCAGTTTTGGGGTTGGTGAAAAACTGTTTTTT. Protein product: CASSFGVGEKLFF.

This clonotype was found once. A read error may account for a junction end that differs from germline. The chain employs TRBV7-8 and TRBJ1-5; D is uncertain. This CDR3 comprises 18 residues. The germline gives CDR1 SGHVS, CDR2 FQNEAQ. The CDR3 here is CACSVRPRQLTSYQPQHF. In DNA form, the CDR3 reads TGTGCCTGCAGCGTACGGCCCCGGCAACTCACGTCGTATCAGCCCCAGCATTTT.

The rearrangement uses TRBV20-1 and TRBJ2-4, with TRBD1 matching over 8 bases. This CDR3 is 14 amino acids long. Germline V gene lookup returns CDR1 DFQATT and CDR2 SNEGSKA (reference sequence). Trimming took 3 bases from V and 4 from J; bases not matched to a gene: 5. This CDR3 reads CSARETGVKNIQYF. DNA of the CDR3: TGCAGTGCTAGGGAGACAGGGGTTAAAAACATTCAGTACTTC.

The chain carries TRBV3-1 and TRBJ1-5; unclear D gene. The germline gives CDR1 LGHDT, CDR2 YNNKEL (reference sequence). V was clipped by 0 bases and J by 0 bases, with 6 bases between them. The CDR3 runs 15 residues. The CDR3 loop is CASSQDPGSNQPQHF. The CDR3 region has the DNA TGTGCCAGCAGCCAAGATCCAGGTAGCAATCAGCCCCAGCATTTT.

There are many counts of this clonotype. Here the CDR3 reads CASSPPGRALYGYTF. The DNA of the CDR3 is TGCGCCAGCAGCCCCCCAGGGAGGGCTTTATATGGCTACACCTTC. V and J are TRBV4-1 and TRBJ1-2, with D perhaps matching TRBD1 (5 bases). The CDR3 is 15 residues long. V was cut by 4 bases and J by 5 bases, with 17 bases left in between. Germline V lookup: CDR1 MGHRA, CDR2 YSYEKL.

This clonotype was found a few times. V is TRBV7-2 and J is TRBJ2-1; 10 bases align to TRBD2. CDR3 length equals 15 residues. After removal of 4 bases from V and 3 bases from J, the junction contained 3 bases not matched to a gene. The germline V gene has CDR1 SGHTA and CDR2 FQGNSA. The CDR3 sequence is CASSSERGGYNEQFF. The CDR3 nucleotides are TGTGCCAGCAGCTCAGAGCGGGGGGGCTACAATGAGCAGTTCTTC.

This clonotype was recorded at least ten times. The chain has TRBV5-1 and TRBJ2-3, with 10 bases identical to TRBD2. Per the germline V gene, CDR1 is SGHRS and CDR2 is YFSETQ. The CDR3 totals 16 residues. After removal of 0 bases from V and 3 bases from J, the junction contained 4 bases not matched to a gene. In DNA, the CDR3 is TGCGCCAGCAGCTTGGAACTAGCGGGGAGAACAGATACGCAGTATTTT. This gives the protein CASSLELAGRTDTQYF.

About this clonotype: This may be a read error, as it is one base from a much larger clone. The chain has TRBV12-3 or TRBV12-4 and TRBJ1-1, with TRBD1 matching over 12 bases. V gave up 9 bases and J gave up 4 bases; unmatched junction bases: 9. The CDR3 is made up of 15 amino acids. CDR3 sequence: CARRGTGGWSTEAFF. For the CDR3, the DNA is TGTGCCAGGAGGGGGACAGGGGGCTGGTCCACTGAAGCTTTCTTT.

CDR3 protein: CASSYSPSGGIYNEQFF. Here the CDR3 DNA reads TGTGCCAGCAGTTACAGCCCTAGCGGGGGGATATACAATGAGCAGTTCTTC. The chain couples TRBV6-2 or TRBV6-3 to TRBJ2-1, with 11 positions matching TRBD2. The length of the CDR3 is 17 residues. From germline, CDR1 is MNHEY and CDR2 SVGEGT. After removal of 2 bases from V and 4 bases from J, the junction contained 7 bases not matched to a gene.

Remarks on this clonotype: Just one base apart from a much larger clone, this may be a read error. The chain employs TRBV5-6 and TRBJ1-4; D possibly corresponds to TRBD1 (5 bases). The ends were cut back, 4 bases at V and 10 bases at J, with 11 bases in the middle. This CDR3 has 12 residues. Germline CDR1 is SGHDT and CDR2 is YYEEEE. The CDR3, as DNA: TGTGCCAGCAGCCGGGACGGCACAAAACTGTTTTTT. Residues: CASSRDGTKLFF.

Only a few counts were recorded for this clonotype. The rearrangement uses TRBV25-1 and TRBJ1-6, with D perhaps matching TRBD1 (5 bases). The germline gives CDR1 MGHDK, CDR2 SYGVNS. This CDR3 spans 11 amino acids. Trimming removed 3 bases at V and 14 bases at J, with 8 bases between. The CDR3 nucleotides are TGTGCCAGCAGTGACTGGGGGGCCCTCCACTTT. Translated, it gives CASSDWGALHF.

This clonotype came up a few times. This chain connects TRBV20-1 to TRBJ2-3; 16 bases map to TRBD2. This CDR3 region has 16 residues. Looked up from germline, CDR1 is DFQATT and CDR2 is SNEGSKA (reference sequence). Trimming cost V 5 bases and J 3 bases; bases outside gene matches: 5. This chain's CDR3 is CSAGTSGGAGTDTQYF. The CDR3 coding sequence is TGCAGTGCTGGGACTAGCGGGGGGGCGGGGACAGATACGCAGTATTTT.

V is TRBV5-1 and J is TRBJ1-1; the D is unclear. CDR3 length: 15 residues. Germline values: CDR1 SGHRS, CDR2 YFSETQ. The V and J ends lost 2 bases and 0 bases respectively, with 11 bases between them. Here the CDR3 DNA reads TGCGCCAGCAGCTTTGCAGCAACTCTGAACACTGAAGCTTTCTTT. Encoded protein: CASSFAATLNTEAFF.

This chain joins TRBV4-3 and TRBJ2-3; D uncertain. V lost 0 bases and J 1 base, leaving 8 bases between the germline ends. Germline values: CDR1 LGHNA, CDR2 YSLEER. The CDR3 has 15 residues. CDR3 protein: CASSQEELGTDTQYF. In DNA form, the CDR3 reads TGCGCCAGCAGCCAAGAGGAGCTGGGCACAGATACGCAGTATTTT.

This chain uses TRBV28 with TRBJ1-5, with D uncertain. The CDR3 contains 11 residues. Germline CDR1 reads MDHEN; CDR2 reads SYDVKM. V lost 5 bases to trimming and J lost 3 bases, with 2 bases between them. The CDR3 nucleotides read TGTGCCAGCAGTGTCAATCAGCCCCAGCATTTT. It encodes CASSVNQPQHF.